Each of the 10 T cell receptor beta chains below was sequenced from the same sample in a study of T cell repertoires in aging, cancer and after chemotherapy. Peripheral blood genomic DNA, not sorted cells or RNA, was the template. TRB rearrangements spanning V, D and J were amplified using mixed TRB-A/B primers. One entry per CDR3 protein results from TCRdb running MiXCR on the multiplex PCR reads. The data hold around 9,600 distinct CDR3 sequences, with roughly two fifths observed a single time. Sample: blood. Source of these receptors: a human donor in good health.

The J gene is TRBJ1-2, the V gene TRBV5-4, with D possibly TRBD1 on 5 matching bases. The CDR3 loop spans 15 amino acids. The ends were cut back, 2 bases at V and 0 bases at J, with 11 bases in the middle. Looked up from germline, CDR1 is SGHNT and CDR2 is YYREEE (reference sequence). Here the CDR3 DNA reads TGTGCCAGCAGCTTCAAGGGGCCCGCTAACTATGGCTACACCTTC. Its translation is CASSFKGPANYGYTF.

The sample holds one count of this clonotype. J is TRBJ1-1 and V is TRBV7-2; D is unclear. V lost 1 base and J 13 bases, leaving 16 bases between the germline ends. Germline loops: CDR1 SGHTA, CDR2 FQGNSA. CDR3 length: 13 amino acids. The CDR3 coding sequence is TGTGCCAGCAGCTTAGAAGGCGGCCTTTCTGGTTTCTTT. Protein: CASSLEGGLSGFF.

This clonotype was detected only a few times. The chain combines TRBV19 with TRBJ1-5; TRBD1 agrees at 8 bases. This CDR3 has 15 amino acids. With 3 bases clipped from V and 4 bases from J, the junction kept 5 bases outside the gene matches. From germline, CDR1 is LNHDA and CDR2 SQIVND (reference sequence). CDR3 sequence reads: CASSIARGPNQPQHF. Written as DNA, the CDR3 is TGTGCCAGTAGTATCGCCAGGGGGCCAAATCAGCCCCAGCATTTT.

This clonotype has more than one count but fewer than ten. CDR3 sequence (DNA): TGTGCCAGCAGCCCGAGGTTCCAGTACTATGGCTACACCTTC. Its translation is CASSPRFQYYGYTF. The V call is TRBV13, the J call TRBJ1-2; no definite D call. This CDR3 region has 14 residues. Trimming cost V 5 bases and J 3 bases, with 13 bases left between them. Per the germline V gene, CDR1 is PRHDT and CDR2 is FYEKMQ (reference sequence).

This chain joins TRBV27 and TRBJ1-5; D is unclear. The CDR3 totals 12 residues. V lost 5 bases to trimming and J lost 4 bases, with 6 bases between them. Germline lookup yields CDR1 MNHEY and CDR2 SMNVEV (reference sequence). CDR3 nucleotides: TGTGCCAGCAGTCCGATTAATCAGCCCCAGCATTTT. As protein: CASSPINQPQHF.

In nucleotides, the CDR3 is TGCAGTTGGAGCTCAGGGTTCAATCAGCCCCAGCATTTT. This encodes CSWSSGFNQPQHF. The chain uses TRBV20-1 and TRBJ1-5; TRBD1 might be the D (5 bases). The germline V and J ends were trimmed by 8 bases and 3 bases, with 14 bases remaining between them. CDR3 length: 13 residues. Germline CDR1 and CDR2: DFQATT and SNEGSKA (reference sequence).

The chain links TRBV7-9 to TRBJ1-1; no clear D gene. This CDR3 comprises 15 residues. Germline V CDR1 and CDR2: SEHNR, FQNEAQ (reference sequence). V was clipped by 1 base and J by 5 bases, with 14 bases between them. In DNA, the CDR3 is TGTGCCAGCAGCTTAGGTAATTCGGTGGGGACTGAAGCTTTCTTT. Its protein product is CASSLGNSVGTEAFF.

The rearrangement links TRBV6-5 to TRBJ2-3; no reliable D call. With 6 bases removed from V and 5 bases from J, the gap between germline ends came to 21 bases. The CDR3 extends over 16 amino acids. CDR1 and CDR2 (germline): MNHEY, SVGAGI. The DNA for the CDR3 is TGTGCCAGCAGCCTTCGCCCCACAAACTCTAAAGATACGCAGTATTTT. This encodes CASSLRPTNSKDTQYF.

The V and J genes are TRBV6-5 and TRBJ2-6; D not resolved. Trimming took 6 bases from V and 0 from J, leaving 9 bases between them. This CDR3 contains 15 residues. Germline loops: CDR1 MNHEY, CDR2 SVGAGI. CDR3 sequence reads: CASRRQDSGANVLTF. The CDR3 nucleotides are TGTGCCAGCAGGAGACAAGACTCTGGGGCCAACGTCCTGACTTTC.

The chain employs TRBV6-5 and TRBJ2-3; maybe TRBD2 (6 bases). This CDR3 comprises 15 residues. Germline lookup yields CDR1 MNHEY and CDR2 SVGAGI. Trimming left V 0 bases short and J 0 bases short, with 7 bases between. CDR3 region: CASSYSGTSTDTQYF. The DNA of the CDR3 is TGTGCCAGCAGTTACTCAGGGACTAGCACAGATACGCAGTATTTT.